These T cell receptor beta chains were read from a single sample in a study of cytomegalovirus exposure and HLA in healthy donors. Sequencing used immunoSEQ multiplex PCR; TCRdb keeps in-frame clones, though not all of them. The sample consists of 100,000 to 150,000 clones, roughly 70% of them appearing once. Specimen: PBMCs. These receptors originate from a man aged 35-49 years in good health and CMV-seropositive. The CDR3 runs from the conserved cysteine through the conserved F or W. The order of the fields is clone size, V gene, CDR3 length, J gene, D gene, CDR3 DNA, CDR3 protein. A D gene is named only where the DNA matches it firmly. Clone size is stated in some rows and not others, as once, few, many or a class when expanded.

size: .
V: TRBV5-1
length: 15
J: TRBJ1-2
D: TRBD1
DNA: TGCGCCAGCAGCTGGGGGACAGACCCAGTGTATGGCTACACCTTC
CDR3: CASSWGTDPVYGYTF

size: .
V: TRBV27
length: 14
J: TRBJ1-6
D: TRBD1
DNA: TGTGCCAGCAGCCGTCCGGGACAGGGGTCACCCCTCCACTTT
CDR3: CASSRPGQGSPLHF

size: .
V: TRBV5-6
length: 15
J: TRBJ1-1
D: TRBD1
DNA: TGTGCCAGCAGCCTAGACAGGGGGCTCAACACTGAAGCTTTCTTT
CDR3: CASSLDRGLNTEAFF

size: .
V: TRBV6-1
length: 15
J: TRBJ1-1
D: TRBD1
DNA: TGTGCCAGCAGTATACGACAGGGGGCGTCCACTGAAGCTTTCTTT
CDR3: CASSIRQGASTEAFF

size: .
V: TRBV7-6
length: 17
J: TRBJ2-2
D: .
DNA: TGTGCCAGCAGCTTAGGGTTTGGGGTGATAGCGCCCGGGGAGCTGTTTTTT
CDR3: CASSLGFGVIAPGELFF

size: .
V: TRBV11-3
length: 14
J: TRBJ1-1
D: .
DNA: TGTGCCAGCAGCTTCAGGGGTGGTCGGACTGAAGCTTTCTTT
CDR3: CASSFRGGRTEAFF

size: .
V: TRBV25-1
length: 17
J: TRBJ2-7
D: TRBD2
DNA: TGTGCCAGCAGTACACAACCGGGACTAGCGGGGACATACGAGCAGTACTTC
CDR3: CASSTQPGLAGTYEQYF

size: .
V: TRBV4-2
length: 15
J: TRBJ1-5
D: .
DNA: TGTGCCAGCAGCCCCAGCGGGGGGCGAGAGCAGCCCCAGCATTTT
CDR3: CASSPSGGREQPQHF

size: few
V: TRBV7-9
length: 12
J: TRBJ1-2
D: .
DNA: TGTGCCAGCAGCTTAGGGGCAGGGCTCTACACCTTC
CDR3: CASSLGAGLYTF

size: .
V: TRBV27
length: 14
J: TRBJ2-7
D: .
DNA: TGTGCCAGCAGTAGGACGGACTCAGGACGTGAGCAGTACTTC
CDR3: CASSRTDSGREQYF

size: .
V: TRBV30
length: 16
J: TRBJ2-3
D: .
DNA: TGTGCCTGGAGACCCCCCCGACGGAGGGCCACAGATACGCAGTATTTT
CDR3: CAWRPPRRRATDTQYF

size: once
V: TRBV28
length: 16
J: TRBJ1-2
D: TRBD1
DNA: TGTGCCAGCAGTCCGGTCCGACAGGGCTCTAACTATGGCTACACCTTC
CDR3: CASSPVRQGSNYGYTF

size: .
V: TRBV7-9
length: 14
J: TRBJ2-7
D: .
DNA: TGTGCCAGCAGCTTAACAGGGTTTCAGTACGAGCAGTACTTC
CDR3: CASSLTGFQYEQYF

size: .
V: TRBV28
length: 13
J: TRBJ2-7
D: .
DNA: TGTGCCAGCAGCCCAGGGTTTACCTACGAGCAGTACTTC
CDR3: CASSPGFTYEQYF

size: .
V: TRBV2
length: 16
J: TRBJ2-2
D: .
DNA: TGTGCCAGCAGTGATGTTTACAGGAAACCCACCGGGGAGCTGTTTTTT
CDR3: CASSDVYRKPTGELFF

size: .
V: TRBV7-8
length: 17
J: TRBJ2-7
D: TRBD1
DNA: TGTGCCAGCAGCTCGGAATTCCGGGACAGGGGATCCTACGAGCAGTACTTC
CDR3: CASSSEFRDRGSYEQYF

size: .
V: TRBV6-5
length: 13
J: TRBJ2-7
D: .
DNA: TGTGCCAGCAAAACAGATCGGGGTAACGAGCAGTACTTC
CDR3: CASKTDRGNEQYF

size: .
V: TRBV5-4
length: 15
J: TRBJ2-7
D: TRBD1
DNA: TGTGCCAGCAGTGGTCCGGGACAGGGATCCTACGAGCAGTACTTC
CDR3: CASSGPGQGSYEQYF

size: .
V: TRBV5-4
length: 13
J: TRBJ2-5
D: .
DNA: TGTGCCAGCAGCCAGGGCCCGAGGGAGACCCAGTACTTC
CDR3: CASSQGPRETQYF